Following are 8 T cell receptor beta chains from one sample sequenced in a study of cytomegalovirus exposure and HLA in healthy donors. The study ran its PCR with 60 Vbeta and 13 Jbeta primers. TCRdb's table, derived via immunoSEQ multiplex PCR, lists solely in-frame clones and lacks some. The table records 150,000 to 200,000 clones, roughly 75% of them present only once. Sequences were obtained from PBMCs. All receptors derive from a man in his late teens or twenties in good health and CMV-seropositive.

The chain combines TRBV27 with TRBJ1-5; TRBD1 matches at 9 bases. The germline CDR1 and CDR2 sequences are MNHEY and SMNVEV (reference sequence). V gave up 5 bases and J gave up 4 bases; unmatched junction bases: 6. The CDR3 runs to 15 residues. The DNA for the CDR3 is TGTGCCAGCAGTCCCGGGACAGGGAAGAATCAGCCCCAGCATTTT. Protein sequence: CASSPGTGKNQPQHF.

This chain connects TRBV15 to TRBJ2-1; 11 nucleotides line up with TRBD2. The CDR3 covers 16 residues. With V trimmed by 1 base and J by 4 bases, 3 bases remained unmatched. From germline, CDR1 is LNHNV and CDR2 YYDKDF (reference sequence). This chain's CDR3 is CATSRGLAGRYNEQFF. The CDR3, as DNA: TGTGCCACCAGCAGAGGACTAGCGGGGCGTTACAATGAGCAGTTCTTC.

CDR3 coding DNA: TGTGCCACCTCTGTGGCTAGCGCGCACACCGGGGAGCTGTTTTTT. Translating gives CATSVASAHTGELFF. The chain joins TRBV19 to TRBJ2-2; D is possibly TRBD2 (6 bases). There are 15 residues in the CDR3. CDR1 is LNHDA and CDR2 is SQIVND in the germline V gene (reference sequence). V gave up 10 bases and J gave up 3 bases, with 18 bases separating them.

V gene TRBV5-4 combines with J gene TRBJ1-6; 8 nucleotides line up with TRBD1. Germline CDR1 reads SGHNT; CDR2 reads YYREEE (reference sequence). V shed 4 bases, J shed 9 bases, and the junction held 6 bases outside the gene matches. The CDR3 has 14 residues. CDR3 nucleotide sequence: TGTGCCAGCAGCCCTCGGCAGGGGGCTTCACCCCTCCACTTT. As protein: CASSPRQGASPLHF.

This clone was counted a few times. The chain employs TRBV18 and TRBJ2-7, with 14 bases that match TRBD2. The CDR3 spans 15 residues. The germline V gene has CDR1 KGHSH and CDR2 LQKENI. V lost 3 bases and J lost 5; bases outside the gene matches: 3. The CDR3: CASSPGTSGRNEQYF. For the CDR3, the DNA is TGTGCCAGCTCACCGGGGACTAGCGGGAGAAACGAGCAGTACTTC. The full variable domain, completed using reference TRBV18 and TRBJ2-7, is NAGVMQNPRHLVRRRGQEARLRCSPMKGHSHVYWYRQLPEEGLKFMVYLQKENIIDESGMPKERFSAEFPKEGPSILRIQQVVRGDSAAYFCASSPGTSGRNEQYFGPGTRLTVT.

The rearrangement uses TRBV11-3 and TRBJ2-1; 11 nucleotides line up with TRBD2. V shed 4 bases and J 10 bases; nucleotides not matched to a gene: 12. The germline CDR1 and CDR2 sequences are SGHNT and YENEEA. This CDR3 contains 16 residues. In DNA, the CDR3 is TGTGCCAGCAGCTCCCCCGGTAGCGGGAGGGCCCGAGAGCAGTTCTTC. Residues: CASSSPGSGRAREQFF. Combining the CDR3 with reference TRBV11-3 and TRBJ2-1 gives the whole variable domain EAGVVQSPRYKIIEKKQPVAFWCNPISGHNTLYWYLQNLGQGPELLIRYENEEAVDDSQLPKDRFSAERLKGVDSTLKIQPAELGDSAVYLCASSSPGSGRAREQFFGPGTRLTVL.

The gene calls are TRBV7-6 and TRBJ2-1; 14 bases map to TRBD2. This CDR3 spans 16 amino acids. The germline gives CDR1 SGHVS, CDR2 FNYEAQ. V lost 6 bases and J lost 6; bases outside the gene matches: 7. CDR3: CASRLGTSGSVNEQFF. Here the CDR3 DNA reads TGTGCCAGCAGACTCGGGACTAGCGGGAGTGTCAATGAGCAGTTCTTC.

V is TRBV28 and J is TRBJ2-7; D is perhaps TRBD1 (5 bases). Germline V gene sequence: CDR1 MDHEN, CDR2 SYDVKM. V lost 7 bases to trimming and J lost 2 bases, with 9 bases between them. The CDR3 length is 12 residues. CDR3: CASKQVAYEQYF. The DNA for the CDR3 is TGTGCCAGCAAACAGGTCGCCTACGAGCAGTACTTC.